Detailed here is one TCR beta chain. The antigen is unknown. Measured with immunoSEQ multiplex PCR; TCRdb has only the in-frame clones, and not every one. This sample has 85,000 to 95,000 clones, with more than 85% found just once. Trimming took 4 bases from V and 4 from J, leaving 4 bases between them. Germline V gives CDR1 MGHRA, CDR2 YSYEKL. The CDR3 is 12 residues long. This specimen belongs to a study of graft-versus-host responses after intestinal transplantation. General study points: In recipient marrow, GvH clones were found, and some appeared first in ileum or blood.

This specimen consisted of unstimulated CD8+ T cells sorted from spleen or lymph node cells, obtained before intestinal transplant. This TCR derives from a human donor who received an intestinal transplant. This rearrangement joins TRBV4-1 to TRBJ2-2, with D hard to call. CDR3 region: CASSPITGELFF. The CDR3 DNA reads TGCGCCAGCAGCCCAATCACCGGGGAGCTGTTTTTT.